These 10 T cell receptor beta chains were all obtained from the same sample, sequenced in a study of T cell responses to AZD1222 COVID-19 vaccine. Clones were sequenced by immunoSEQ multiplex PCR, and TCRdb holds only the in-frame ones, with some missing. This sample carries about 100,000 clones, around 87% of them seen once, and the ten largest clones take around 4.4%. Sequenced material: peripheral blood, taken on day 0 of MenACWY control vaccination. The receptors were gathered from an adult in good health.

The CDR3 nucleotides read TGTGCCAGCAATCCCGGACAGATACAAGAGACCCAGTACTTC. This translates into CASNPGQIQETQYF. The V call is TRBV7-9, the J call TRBJ2-5; D might be TRBD1 (6 bases). The germline V gene encodes CDR1 SEHNR and CDR2 FQNEAQ (reference sequence). V was shortened by 7 bases and J by 2 bases, with 14 bases between the two germline ends. The CDR3 length is 14 residues.

CDR3 loop: CASSLNSGGGGNIQYF. As DNA, the CDR3 is TGCGCCAGCAGCTTGAATTCCGGGGGCGGTGGAAACATTCAGTACTTC. The chain is built from TRBV5-1 and TRBJ2-4; D may correspond to TRBD1 or TRBD2 (6 bases each). CDR1 is SGHRS, CDR2 YFSETQ, per germline. With 1 base removed from V and 6 bases from J, the gap between germline ends came to 17 bases. This CDR3 has 16 residues.

The gene calls are TRBV6-5 and TRBJ2-7; 9 positions agree with TRBD2. Germline CDR1 is MNHEY and CDR2 is SVGAGI. The V gene end was trimmed by 6 bases and the J gene end by 2 bases; junction bases not matched to a gene: 5. The CDR3 extends over 14 amino acids. For the CDR3, the DNA is TGTGCCAGCAGCATAGCGGGAGTCCCCTACGAGCAGTACTTC. It encodes CASSIAGVPYEQYF.

This chain joins TRBV27 and TRBJ2-6; 16 bases are shared with TRBD2. Germline V gene data show CDR1 as MNHEY and CDR2 as SMNVEV (reference sequence). This CDR3 is 22 amino acids long. The V segment lost 0 bases and the J segment 2 bases; nucleotides outside the gene matches: 10. The CDR3 DNA sequence: TGTGCCAGCAGTTTATCCCGTCCCGGGACTAGCGGGGGGGCTCCTGGGGCCAACGTCCTGACTTTC. It codes for CASSLSRPGTSGGAPGANVLTF.

This chain links TRBV29-1 with TRBJ1-2; D is uncertain. V gave up 5 bases and J gave up 4 bases, with 5 bases separating them. The CDR3 runs to 10 residues. CDR1 and CDR2 from the germline V gene are SQVTM and ANQGSEA. CDR3 residues: CSVYLYGYTF. The CDR3 DNA follows: TGCAGCGTTTACCTCTATGGCTACACCTTC.

The V gene is TRBV7-8, the J gene TRBJ2-5; a weak D match, TRBD1 (5 bases). The CDR3 has 13 amino acids. Germline CDR1 and CDR2: SGHVS and FQNEAQ. V lost 1 base and J lost 5, with 8 bases in between. CDR3 sequence reads: CASSLGQMETQYF. Written as DNA, the CDR3 is TGTGCCAGCAGCTTAGGACAGATGGAGACCCAGTACTTC.

The chain combines TRBV7-2 with TRBJ2-7, with TRBD2 identical over 9 bases. V gave up 1 base and J gave up 3 bases; unmatched junction bases: 7. Germline loops: CDR1 SGHTA, CDR2 FQGNSA. The CDR3 is made up of 16 amino acids. The CDR3 nucleotides read TGTGCCAGCAGCTTAGAGGTAGCGGGAGACCTCTACGAGCAGTACTTC. It is translated as CASSLEVAGDLYEQYF.

The V call is TRBV2, the J call TRBJ2-2, with TRBD2 matching over 11 bases. The length of the CDR3 is 15 residues. The germline V gene encodes CDR1 SNHLY and CDR2 FYNNEI. Trimming removed 6 bases from V and 6 bases from J; junction bases left unmatched: 6. The CDR3, as DNA: TGTGCCAGCAGAACTAGCGGGAGCAGGGCCGGGGAGCTGTTTTTT. Translation gives CASRTSGSRAGELFF. Full variable domain (remainder filled in from reference TRBV2 and TRBJ2-2): EPEVTQTPSHQVTQMGQEVILRCVPISNHLYFYWYRQILGQKVEFLVSFYNNEISEKSEIFDDQFSVERPDGSNFTLKIRSTKLEDSAMYFCASRTSGSRAGELFFGEGSRLTVL.

CDR3 amino acids: CASSLQGAYTEAFF. CDR3 in DNA: TGCGCCAGCAGCTTGCAGGGGGCGTACACTGAAGCTTTCTTT. The V call is TRBV5-1, the J call TRBJ1-1, with TRBD1 matching 8 bases. Germline-derived CDR1 and CDR2 are SGHRS and YFSETQ. The CDR3 has 14 amino acids. J was trimmed by 3 bases and V by 1 base; bases with no gene match: 2. Looking up the rest from reference TRBV5-1 and TRBJ1-1 gives the full variable domain: KAGVTQTPRYLIKTRGQQVTLSCSPISGHRSVSWYQQTPGQGLQFLFEYFSETQRNKGNFPGRFSGRQFSNSRSEMNVSTLELGDSALYLCASSLQGAYTEAFFGQGTRLTVV.

This clone was counted only a few times. V usage is TRBV5-1 and J usage is TRBJ1-2; D gene ambiguous. CDR1 is SGHRS and CDR2 is YFSETQ in the germline V gene. The CDR3 runs to 18 residues. Trimming shortened V by 6 bases and J by 0 bases, and 24 bases separated the two germline ends. The CDR3 is CASNLSPQRKGPNYGYTF. The CDR3 nucleotides are TGCGCCAGCAACCTTTCTCCCCAGCGGAAAGGGCCTAACTATGGCTACACCTTC.